This T cell receptor (beta chain) was identified in a study of regulatory T cells in long-lasting Graves disease. Study observations and caveats: Analysis covered peripheral blood alone, not thyroid tissue. Lower TCR diversity was seen in persistent Graves' patients than in newly diagnosed ones. Among persistent patients, a larger number of public clonotypes were shared (over 2,500) than among newly diagnosed patients (966).

Notes on this clonotype: No antigen is known for it. The junction and the germline gene differ at one end; a read error may be behind it.

Regarding time point: persistent/refractory GD, antithyroid drugs over 5 years with positive TRAb. RNA from PBMCs was the source of the TCR library. Both iRepertoire HTBI primers and Arm-PCR of CDR3 regions were used to build the TCR beta libraries. TCRdb re-called the multiplex PCR reads through MiXCR, storing one row per CDR3 protein. The sample yields about 470,000 distinct CDR3 sequences, less than 25% seen once. The sequence came from a female donor with Graves disease. The specimen comprised peripheral blood mononuclear cells (PBMCs), sampled when the disease was refractory, from a patient treated with antithyroid drugs.

CDR3 protein: CAGRKDLRTYEQCF. In DNA form, the CDR3 reads TGTGCCGGCAGGAAGGACCTCCGAACCTACGAGCAGTGCTTC. This chain links TRBV6-1 with TRBJ2-7; D not certain. This CDR3 contains 14 residues. Germline assignment: CDR1 MNHNS and CDR2 SASEGT.